This T cell receptor beta chain was recorded in a study of blood T cell repertoires in COVID-19. Study in general: Sites across the United States, Italy and Spain contributed samples from acute and convalescent COVID-19. Sources were T cells, B-cell-depleted T cells, or PBMCs; the material itself was cDNA or gDNA.

Original processing notes: Amplifying reference gene primers gave estimates of nucleated cell counts. TCRdb keeps only in-frame clones here, not all; method: immunoSEQ multiplex PCR. The V and J calls and the clone size are those of that table, but D and trimming were determined from the DNA. The sample holds 250,000 to 300,000 clones, approximately 77% seen once. V was shortened by 2 bases and J by 4 bases, with 12 bases between the two germline ends. The V gene's germline CDR1 is MNHEY and CDR2 SVGAGI. This CDR3 has 15 amino acids. This sequence originates from a woman between 18 and 29 years old with acute or convalescent COVID-19. This rearrangement joins TRBV6-5 to TRBJ2-1; D might be TRBD1 (6 bases). The sequencing sample was made of peripheral blood. Written as DNA, the CDR3 is TGTGCCAGCAGTTACGGCCAGGGGCCATACAATGAGCAGTTCTTC. Its protein product is CASSYGQGPYNEQFF.